These T cell receptor beta chains were read from a single sample in a study of CD8+CD57+ T cells in acquired aplastic anemia. TCRdb analysed the reads with MiXCR anew, one entry per CDR3 protein. This sample yields around 200,000 distinct CDR3 sequences, of which around 50% are seen a single time; roughly 13% belongs to the top ten. Sequencing input: sorted CD4+, CD8+, or CD8+CD57+ T cells (not recorded which) from PBMCs. The receptors shown here come from a human donor with aplastic anemia. CDR3s include the opening cysteine and the closing phenylalanine or tryptophan. Each record gives: V gene, J gene, CDR3 protein.

V gene: TRBV2; J gene: TRBJ1-1; CDR3 protein: CASKIMNTEAFF
V gene: TRBV20-1; J gene: TRBJ2-1; CDR3 protein: CSTERTSGASNEQFF
V gene: TRBV4-2; J gene: TRBJ1-2; CDR3 protein: CASSQEGGSYGYTF
V gene: TRBV20-1; J gene: TRBJ2-7; CDR3 protein: CRLAGISSYEQYF
V gene: TRBV7-2; J gene: TRBJ1-4; CDR3 protein: CASSSSNEKLFF
V gene: TRBV5-8; J gene: TRBJ1-5; CDR3 protein: CASSLETGHQPQHF
V gene: TRBV12-3/TRBV12-4; J gene: TRBJ2-7; CDR3 protein: CASSLQGRSYEQYF
V gene: TRBV2; J gene: TRBJ2-7; CDR3 protein: CASSEVRVLTWEQYF
V gene: TRBV24-1; J gene: TRBJ2-7; CDR3 protein: CATSPSGGWEEQYF
V gene: TRBV10-3; J gene: TRBJ2-5; CDR3 protein: CAISERRTSGGARGRETQYF
V gene: TRBV7-3; J gene: TRBJ2-7; CDR3 protein: CASSLGFRGEQYF
V gene: TRBV2; J gene: TRBJ2-7; CDR3 protein: CASIGGSYSYEQYF
V gene: TRBV9; J gene: TRBJ1-2; CDR3 protein: CASSSTDRLGSYTF
V gene: TRBV5-1; J gene: TRBJ2-3; CDR3 protein: CASSLGTSTDTQYF
V gene: TRBV5-1; J gene: TRBJ2-6; CDR3 protein: CASSSGNGANVLTF
V gene: TRBV19; J gene: TRBJ2-3; CDR3 protein: CASSMPRPAGGPTQYF